This T cell receptor (beta chain) is from a study of cytotoxic CD8 clonotypes in ibrutinib-treated CLL. About the research overall: Response samples were taken after a median of approximately 11 months on treatment, range 6 to 36. Average yields of around 260,000 productive templates and around 100,000 productive rearrangements characterized the samples.

CDR1 and CDR2 (germline): SEHNR, FQNEAQ (reference sequence). There are 15 residues in the CDR3. V was pared by 6 bases and J by 5 bases, with 6 bases of the junction left unmatched. In regard to this clone: Its antigen is not known.

The study, taken as a whole, reports: Baseline clonality, above age-matched healthy donor levels, tracked circulating CD8+ T-cell counts. Few clonotypes were public, and these shrank or held steady under treatment.

Sequencing used immunoSEQ multiplex PCR; TCRdb keeps in-frame clones, though not all of them. The sample records 300,000 or so clones, 67% being singletons. Sequencing used PBMCs, obtained after 36 months of ibrutinib treatment. The clonotype was recovered from a human donor with chronic lymphocytic leukemia. The chain joins TRBV7-9 to TRBJ2-5, with 13 bases fitting TRBD2. CDR3 amino acids: CASRRTSGRPETQYF. The CDR3 DNA reads as TGTGCCAGCAGGCGGACTAGCGGGAGACCCGAGACCCAGTACTTC.